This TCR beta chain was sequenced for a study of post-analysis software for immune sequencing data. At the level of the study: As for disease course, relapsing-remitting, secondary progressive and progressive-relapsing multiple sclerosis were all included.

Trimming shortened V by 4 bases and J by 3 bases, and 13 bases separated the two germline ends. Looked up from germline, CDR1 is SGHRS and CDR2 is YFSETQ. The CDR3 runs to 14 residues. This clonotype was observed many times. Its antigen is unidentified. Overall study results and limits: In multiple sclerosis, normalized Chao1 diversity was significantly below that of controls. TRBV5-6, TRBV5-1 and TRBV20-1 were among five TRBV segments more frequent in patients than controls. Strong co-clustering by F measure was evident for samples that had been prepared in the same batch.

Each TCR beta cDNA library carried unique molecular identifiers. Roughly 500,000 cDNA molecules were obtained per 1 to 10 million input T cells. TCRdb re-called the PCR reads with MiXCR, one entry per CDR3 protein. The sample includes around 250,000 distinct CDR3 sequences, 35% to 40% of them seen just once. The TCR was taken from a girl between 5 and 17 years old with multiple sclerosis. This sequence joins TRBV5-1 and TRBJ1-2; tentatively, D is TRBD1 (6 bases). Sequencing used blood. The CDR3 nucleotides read TGCGCCAGCAGCATACAGGGAATCGACTATGGCTACACCTTC. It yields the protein CASSIQGIDYGYTF.